Listed below are T cell receptor beta chains from one sample, sequenced in a study of T cell responses to AZD1222 COVID-19 vaccine. Using immunoSEQ multiplex PCR, the repertoire was profiled, and TCRdb retains in-frame clones only, with some absent. This sample carries fewer than 200,000 clones, approximately 92% of them seen once, and the ten largest clones take 2.5% to 3%. The sequenced sample was peripheral blood, obtained on day 0 of AZD1222 vaccination. The receptors originated from an adult in good health. Both conserved end residues are part of each CDR3. D genes are given only for firm matches. Clone size appears in some rows only: once, few, many, or a class for an expanded clone.

.,TRBJ2-2,TRBD1,TRBV24-1,TGTGCCACCAGTGATCAGGGGGCGGAGAACACCGGGGAGCTGTTTTTT,CATSDQGAENTGELFF
.,TRBJ2-5,TRBD2,TRBV11-3,TGTGCCAGCAGCCAAGGGACTAGCTTGCAAGAGACCCAGTACTTC,CASSQGTSLQETQYF
.,TRBJ1-5,TRBD1,TRBV4-2,TGTGCCAGCAGCCAAGATGAGGGGACAGGGGACCAGCCCCAGCATTTT,CASSQDEGTGDQPQHF
.,TRBJ1-6,TRBD1,TRBV5-6,TGTGCCAGCAGCTTGAGTGACAGGGGGCTATTTTATTCACCCCTCCACTTT,CASSLSDRGLFYSPLHF
.,TRBJ1-2,.,TRBV5-1,TGCGCCAGCAGCCCCCAGACACCTAACTATGGCTACACCTTC,CASSPQTPNYGYTF
.,TRBJ1-4,.,TRBV5-6,TGTGCCAGCAGCTTGGACCCAACGGGGAATGAAAAACTGTTTTTT,CASSLDPTGNEKLFF
.,TRBJ1-2,.,TRBV10-3,TGTGCCAGCACTGATGGAACTCACCTAGACTATGGCTACACCTTC,CASTDGTHLDYGYTF
.,TRBJ1-1,.,TRBV27,TGTGCCAGCAGTTTAATTGGGAACACTGAAGCTTTCTTT,CASSLIGNTEAFF
.,TRBJ2-1,TRBD2,TRBV9,TGTGCCAGCAGCGTAGTGGGGACTAGCGCCAATGAGCAGTTCTTC,CASSVVGTSANEQFF
.,TRBJ2-3,.,TRBV3-1/TRBV3-2,TGTGCCAGCAGCAGGGACCGGCGCACAGATACGCAGTATTTT,CASSRDRRTDTQYF
.,TRBJ1-1,TRBD1,TRBV29-1,TGCAGCGTTACCAGACAGGGGCCTAACACTGAAGCTTTCTTT,CSVTRQGPNTEAFF
.,TRBJ2-1,TRBD2,TRBV4-1,TGCGCCAGCAGCCTGACTAGCGGGAGAACCAATGAGCAGTTCTTC,CASSLTSGRTNEQFF
.,TRBJ1-3,.,TRBV7-8,TGTGCCAGCAGCTTACAGGACTCTGGAAACACCATATATTTT,CASSLQDSGNTIYF
few,TRBJ1-2,.,TRBV7-8,TGTGCCAGCAGCTTAGGATTTAACTATGGCTACACCTTC,CASSLGFNYGYTF
.,TRBJ2-7,TRBD2,TRBV30,TGTGCCTGGAGTGTAGGGCCTAGCGGGAACTACGAGCAGTACTTC,CAWSVGPSGNYEQYF
few,TRBJ1-5,.,TRBV19,TGTGCCAGTAGTATAGAGGGCGGCGATCAGCCCCAGCATTTT,CASSIEGGDQPQHF
.,TRBJ2-7,TRBD1,TRBV30,TGTGCCTGGAGTGTCGGGACAGGGGCCACCTACGAGCAGTACTTC,CAWSVGTGATYEQYF
.,TRBJ2-5,TRBD2,TRBV5-1,TGCGCCAGCAGCTTCGGCCTAGCGGGAGGTGGACAAGAGACCCAGTACTTC,CASSFGLAGGGQETQYF
.,TRBJ2-2,.,TRBV3-1/TRBV3-2,TGTGCCAGCAGCCAAGAGTCCGGGGAGCTGTTTTTT,CASSQESGELFF
.,TRBJ2-1,.,TRBV29-1,TGCAGCGTTGGTAGGTGGGATGAGCAGTTCTTC,CSVGRWDEQFF
once,TRBJ1-2,TRBD1,TRBV5-8,TGTGCCAGCAGCTTAGGGGACAGGGGCCGGATCTATGGCTACACCTTC,CASSLGDRGRIYGYTF
.,TRBJ1-6,.,TRBV18,TGTGCCAGCTCACCCTACAGTAATTCACCCCTCCACTTT,CASSPYSNSPLHF
.,TRBJ2-2,.,TRBV7-9,TGTGCCAGCAGCTTTGGGGGAGACGGCGGGGAGCTGTTTTTT,CASSFGGDGGELFF
.,TRBJ2-5,TRBD2,TRBV6-5,TGTGCCAGCAGCCCGGGACTAGCGGGTGGAGAGACCCAGTACTTC,CASSPGLAGGETQYF
once,TRBJ1-5,.,TRBV7-6,TGTGCCAGCAGCCCGGGTAGGGGGAATCAGCCCCAGCATTTT,CASSPGRGNQPQHF
.,TRBJ2-1,.,TRBV27,TGTGCCAGCAGTTTATCAGGCCCCGTGGGAGCCTCTGGGGATGAGCAGTTCTTC,CASSLSGPVGASGDEQFF
once,TRBJ1-2,.,TRBV6-1,TGTGCCAGCAGTGAGACTTTCTATGGCTACACCTTC,CASSETFYGYTF
.,TRBJ2-1,TRBD2,TRBV2,TGTGCCAGCAATCTTCTAGCGGGAGGGCCAGGGAACAATGAGCAGTTCTTC,CASNLLAGGPGNNEQFF
.,TRBJ1-6,.,TRBV6-4,TGTGCCAGCAGTGACTCAAGGGGATCACCCCTCCACTTT,CASSDSRGSPLHF
.,TRBJ1-1,TRBD1,TRBV5-1,TGCGCCAGCAGCCAGGGGACAGGGCCCATGAACACTGAAGCTTTCTTT,CASSQGTGPMNTEAFF
few,TRBJ2-1,TRBD2,TRBV6-2/TRBV6-3,TGTGCCAGCAGTTATGCTAGCGGGGCCTACAATGAGCAGTTCTTC,CASSYASGAYNEQFF
once,TRBJ2-2,.,TRBV3-1/TRBV3-2,TGTGCCAGCAGCCAAGGTTTTAACACCGGGGAGCTGTTTTTT,CASSQGFNTGELFF
.,TRBJ2-3,TRBD2,TRBV27,TGTGCCAGCAGTCCGCCCGGGACTAGTCGGGCAGATACGCAGTATTTT,CASSPPGTSRADTQYF
.,TRBJ1-6,TRBD1,TRBV4-1,TGCGCCAGCAGCCAAACCGGACAGGCAAATTCACCCCTCCACTTT,CASSQTGQANSPLHF
.,TRBJ2-7,.,TRBV6-5,TGTGCCAGCAGTTCTCCCCCTGACATCTACGAGCAGTACTTC,CASSSPPDIYEQYF
.,TRBJ1-1,.,TRBV3-1/TRBV3-2,TGTGCCAGCAGCCAATCGGGGGGGCTTAGCACTGAAGCTTTCTTT,CASSQSGGLSTEAFF
.,TRBJ2-1,.,TRBV15,TGTGCCACCAGCAGAGACCCCCAAGGACCCCGCAATGAGCAGTTCTTC,CATSRDPQGPRNEQFF
once,TRBJ2-6,.,TRBV3-1/TRBV3-2,TGTGCCAGCAGCCAGACTTCCTCTGGGGCCAACGTCCTGACTTTC,CASSQTSSGANVLTF